These T cell receptor beta chains were read from a single sample in a study of patients and donors after allogeneic stem cell transplantation. One entry per CDR3 protein, called by TCRdb with MiXCR from the RT-PCR reads. The table lists 400,000 to 450,000 distinct CDR3 sequences, 16% of them singletons. The sequenced sample was blood, either unsorted or a sorted T cell fraction (not recorded which). Receptor source: a human donor who was either an allogeneic HSCT recipient or a stem cell or donor lymphocyte infusion donor (not recorded which). It is not recorded whose cells these are; they may come from a transplant donor. CDR3s include the opening cysteine and the closing phenylalanine or tryptophan. The order of the fields is V gene, J gene, D gene, clone size, CDR3 DNA, CDR3 protein. D genes are given only for firm matches. Expanded clones are given a class, and other clones once, few, many or no size at all.

>TRBV20-1|TRBJ1-6|TRBD1|.
TGCAGTGCGGAAGACAGGGGAACTTATAATTCACCCCTCCACTTT
CSAEDRGTYNSPLHF
>TRBV11-3|TRBJ2-2|.|.
TGTGCCAGCCGCACGGATTTACAGGGATTCGGGGAGCTGTTTTTT
CASRTDLQGFGELFF
>TRBV7-8|TRBJ2-5|TRBD1|few
TGTGCCAGCAGCTCCCGGGACAGGTTGTACCAAGAGACCCAGTACTTC
CASSSRDRLYQETQYF
>TRBV28|TRBJ2-7|.|.
TGTGCCAGCAAACAGGGTTACGAGCAGTACTTC
CASKQGYEQYF
>TRBV12-3/TRBV12-4|TRBJ2-7|.|.
TGTGCCAGCAGACTGGGACTGCAAACCAACTACGAGCAGTACTTC
CASRLGLQTNYEQYF
>TRBV7-3|TRBJ2-3|.|few
TGTGCCAGCGGCGCCCTAAGCACAGATACGCAGTATTTT
CASGALSTDTQYF
>TRBV6-2/TRBV6-3|TRBJ1-6|TRBD1|.
TGTGCCAGCAGTGACGCAGGGGGCGCTTCACCCCTCCACTTT
CASSDAGGASPLHF
>TRBV28|TRBJ1-2|.|few
TGTGCCAGCACCTCGGGACGTAAGGGGGGTGGCTATGGCTACACCTTC
CASTSGRKGGGYGYTF
>TRBV20-1|TRBJ2-1|.|many
TGCAGTGCTAGGGACAACTCCTACAATGAGCAGTTCTTC
CSARDNSYNEQFF
>TRBV12-5|TRBJ2-2|.|many
TGTGCTAGTGGTCCCCCCGGGGTACGAGAATTCACCGGGGAGCTGTTTTTT
CASGPPGVREFTGELFF
>TRBV5-1|TRBJ2-1|TRBD2|few
TGCGCCAGCCGGGGGACTAGCGGGATCAATGAGCAGTTCTTC
CASRGTSGINEQFF
>TRBV11-2|TRBJ1-1|.|once
TGTGCCAGCAGCTTTGGGAGGGCTGAAGCTTTCTTT
CASSFGRAEAFF
>TRBV7-6|TRBJ2-1|.|many
TGTGCCAGCAGCTTAGTACTGGGCCGGAATGAGCAGTTCTTC
CASSLVLGRNEQFF
>TRBV4-1|TRBJ2-2|TRBD2|many
TGCGCCAGCAGCCAAGATCCTTTGGGACTAGCGGGGCGCCTCTCGAACACCGGGGAGCTGTTTTTT
CASSQDPLGLAGRLSNTGELFF
>TRBV12-3/TRBV12-4|TRBJ2-2|.|many
TGTGCCAGCATCCCCCGGGGGAACACCGGGGAGCTGTTTTTT
CASIPRGNTGELFF
>TRBV20-1|TRBJ1-1|TRBD1|.
TGCAGTGCTCCCACCAAGGGACAGACAATGAACACTGAAGCTTTCTTT
CSAPTKGQTMNTEAFF
>TRBV12-5|TRBJ2-7|TRBD1|once
TGTGCTAGTGGTTTGCCCCGGGACAGCTTACCCGAGCAGTACTTC
CASGLPRDSLPEQYF
>TRBV20-1|TRBJ1-1|.|.
TGCAGTGCTAGGTGGACACTGAACACTGAAGCTTTCTTT
CSARWTLNTEAFF
>TRBV12-3/TRBV12-4|TRBJ1-1|.|few
TGTGCCAGCAGTGGGGGGCGGGAGAGCACTGAAGCTTTCTTT
CASSGGRESTEAFF
>TRBV10-2|TRBJ2-5|.|.
TGCGCCAGCAGAAGAATGGGGTCGGAGACCCAGTACTTC
CASRRMGSETQYF